Described below is a single T cell receptor (beta chain) sequence and its context. The target of this receptor is not known. Per-base qualities were not stored, and no clone one base away is much larger. The immunoSEQ Assay, a bias-controlled multiplex PCR, was used to amplify TCRbeta CDR3 regions from genomic DNA. The paper's data handling went like this. Within the assay, amplification of reference gene primers was used to estimate how many nucleated cells each sample contained. Sequence reads were collapsed and filtered to measure the absolute abundance of every unique TCRbeta CDR3 rearrangement. For each sample, productive Simpson clonality was calculated by taking the square root of Simpson's diversity index across productive rearrangements. In TCRdb, the immuneACCESS table is reduced to in-frame sequences with V and J assigned. These tables do not hold every clone; where another copy was compared, an unresolved V gene accounts for under half, and the others remain unexplained. D and trimming were read from the DNA, whereas the V and J calls and clone size are those reported in that table. For this sample there are about 200,000 clones; approximately 86% appear just once. About 4% of the sample is taken by the ten largest.

This sample is drawn from a study of blood T cell repertoires in COVID-19 (dated by TCRdb to the early 2020s). A note on the overall study: The collaborator samples originated in the United States, Italy and Spain and spanned the acute and convalescent phases of COVID-19. The material from the prospective study consisted of cDNA or gDNA derived from T cells, B-cell-depleted T cells, or PBMCs. Subjects who had been exposed to COVID-19, were actively infected with it, or had recovered from it provided the deeply sampled blood TCRbeta repertoires that made up the dataset. The repertoires were made available in a free public database intended to serve as a resource for research on the immune response to SARS-CoV-2. Samples were obtained from the ongoing ImmuneRACE study (first 160 participants) and from 1,254 subjects provided by 6 global collaborators. A de-identified subject ID, COVID-19 status, age in years and sex were almost always included in the sample metadata. HLA class I and class II types, where available, came from metadata supplied by the sample provider rather than from assay-based typing. Beyond this particular receptor, the publication reports: The amount of clinical and demographic metadata varied by source and participant and was provided uncurated.

Enrolling through a virtual design, the prospective study's participants ranged in age from roughly 18 to 95 years and lived across some 22 United States geographic areas. To assign participants to cohorts, the prospective study relied on clinical history that participants themselves reported in a screening survey and a study questionnaire. Exposed participants had been in contact, within 2 weeks of entering the study, with a person who had a PCR-confirmed or clinician-diagnosed case of COVID-19. In the prospective study, mobile phlebotomists collected whole blood, serum and a nasopharyngeal or oropharyngeal swab from each participant. Prospective study participants could optionally give additional blood draws and questionnaires over an approximately 2-month period. Before DNA extraction, prospective study blood samples were shipped either frozen or at room temperature. The sequence derives from a woman aged 25 to 39 who had been exposed to COVID-19. The sequenced material came from PBMCs or T cells enriched from blood (not recorded which).

The CDR3 protein is CASSSTGLSGYTF. The sequenced DNA is TGTGCCAGCAGTTCCACAGGGTTGAGCGGCTACACCTTC. The sequence joins TRBV2 to TRBJ1-2; matching of 6 bases hints at TRBD1 as the D gene. CDR1 and CDR2, looked up from the germline V gene, are SNHLY and FYNNEI. From the cysteine through the phenylalanine, the CDR3 covers 13 amino acids. Only CDR3 DNA is held: 39 bases, read in frame from base 1. V sheds 5 bases and J sheds 8 bases, leaving 15 bases between their ends.